This is a list of T cell receptor beta chains from one sample in a study of blood T cells in healthy people across ages. TCRdb used MiXCR to reprocess the 5' RACE reads, holding one entry per CDR3 protein. In the table there are fewer than 1.5 million distinct CDR3 sequences, 35% to 45% of which are singletons. Sequencing used blood. The receptors stem from a woman under 30 in good health. CDR3s include the opening cysteine and the closing phenylalanine or tryptophan. A D gene is named only where the DNA matches it firmly. The size of a clone is reported for some rows only, either as once, few or many, or as a class for expanded clones.

CDR3 DNA: TGTGCCAGCAGTCAACAGGGCTCGACTAGCACAGATACGCAGTATTTT
CDR3 protein: CASSQQGSTSTDTQYF
clone size: -
V gene: TRBV12-3/TRBV12-4
J gene: TRBJ2-3
D gene: -

CDR3 DNA: TGTGCCAGCAGTTTGGCCCCCCGAGACAGGTCTCCCTACGAGCAGTACTTC
CDR3 protein: CASSLAPRDRSPYEQYF
clone size: -
V gene: TRBV12-3/TRBV12-4
J gene: TRBJ2-7
D gene: -

CDR3 DNA: TGTGCCAGCAGCCCCAGTCACTACGAGCAGTACTTC
CDR3 protein: CASSPSHYEQYF
clone size: medium-sized
V gene: TRBV12-3/TRBV12-4
J gene: TRBJ2-7
D gene: -

CDR3 DNA: TGCAGTGCGCCGGGACTGGTATACAATGAGCAGTTCTTC
CDR3 protein: CSAPGLVYNEQFF
clone size: -
V gene: TRBV20-1
J gene: TRBJ2-1
D gene: -

CDR3 DNA: TGTGCCAGCAGTGCCCTAGCGGGAGGGCCTTCGAATGAGCAGTACTTC
CDR3 protein: CASSALAGGPSNEQYF
clone size: -
V gene: TRBV6-4
J gene: TRBJ2-5
D gene: TRBD2

CDR3 DNA: TGTGCCAGCAGCGGCGAAGGGAGCGGCCCCTACGAGCAGTACTTC
CDR3 protein: CASSGEGSGPYEQYF
clone size: -
V gene: TRBV9
J gene: TRBJ2-7
D gene: -

CDR3 DNA: TGTGCCAGCAGCGTAGGGGCTAGCGGGGCAATCTACGAGCAGTACTTC
CDR3 protein: CASSVGASGAIYEQYF
clone size: few
V gene: TRBV9
J gene: TRBJ2-7
D gene: TRBD2

CDR3 DNA: TGTGCCATCAGTCAGAGCGGGAGCGGGGTAGATACGCAGTATTTT
CDR3 protein: CAISQSGSGVDTQYF
clone size: -
V gene: TRBV10-3
J gene: TRBJ2-3
D gene: TRBD2

CDR3 DNA: TGTGCCACCAGTGGGCAGCCCCAAGAGACCCAGTACTTC
CDR3 protein: CATSGQPQETQYF
clone size: few
V gene: TRBV24-1
J gene: TRBJ2-5
D gene: -

CDR3 DNA: TGTGCCATCAGTGAGGGGGTCCCCTATAATTCACCCCTCCACTTT
CDR3 protein: CAISEGVPYNSPLHF
clone size: -
V gene: TRBV10-3
J gene: TRBJ1-6
D gene: -

CDR3 DNA: TGTGCCAGCAGTGAAAGACAGGGGGGAACCGGGGAGCTGTTTTTT
CDR3 protein: CASSERQGGTGELFF
clone size: -
V gene: TRBV6-1
J gene: TRBJ2-2
D gene: TRBD1

CDR3 DNA: TGTGCCAGCAGCTTGGCCTCCGGGACAGGGAATCATGAGCAGTTCTTC
CDR3 protein: CASSLASGTGNHEQFF
clone size: -
V gene: TRBV7-2
J gene: TRBJ2-1
D gene: TRBD1

CDR3 DNA: TGTGCCAGCTCACCAAGAGCTCTGGACAACAATCAGCCCCAGCATTTT
CDR3 protein: CASSPRALDNNQPQHF
clone size: once
V gene: TRBV18
J gene: TRBJ1-5
D gene: -

CDR3 DNA: TGTGCCAGCAGCTTGGAGATCAGAGTCACCTACTATGGCTACACCTTC
CDR3 protein: CASSLEIRVTYYGYTF
clone size: -
V gene: TRBV5-6
J gene: TRBJ1-2
D gene: -

CDR3 DNA: TGTGCCAGCAGCCCCCACGTCAGCACCGACGAGCAGTACTTC
CDR3 protein: CASSPHVSTDEQYF
clone size: few
V gene: TRBV9
J gene: TRBJ2-7
D gene: -

CDR3 DNA: TGTGCCAGCGGGACAGTTCAAGAGACCCAGTACTTC
CDR3 protein: CASGTVQETQYF
clone size: -
V gene: TRBV2
J gene: TRBJ2-5
D gene: TRBD1

CDR3 DNA: TGTGCCAGCAGACCCACAGGGATTGAGCAGTACTTC
CDR3 protein: CASRPTGIEQYF
clone size: -
V gene: TRBV12-3/TRBV12-4
J gene: TRBJ2-5
D gene: -

CDR3 DNA: TGTGCCAGCAGCTCCGGTGGGGTAACCCAGTACTTC
CDR3 protein: CASSSGGVTQYF
clone size: -
V gene: TRBV7-7
J gene: TRBJ2-4
D gene: -

CDR3 DNA: TGTGCCAGCAGCTCCCGGGACTCCCGGGCCTACGAGCAGTACTTC
CDR3 protein: CASSSRDSRAYEQYF
clone size: -
V gene: TRBV11-2
J gene: TRBJ2-7
D gene: -

CDR3 DNA: TGTGCCATCAGTGACGGCAGGGGGGGCAATCAGCCCCAGCATTTT
CDR3 protein: CAISDGRGGNQPQHF
clone size: -
V gene: TRBV10-3
J gene: TRBJ1-5
D gene: TRBD1

CDR3 DNA: TGCAGTGCCCAGGGCCCTGGAAACACCATATATTTT
CDR3 protein: CSAQGPGNTIYF
clone size: few
V gene: TRBV20-1
J gene: TRBJ1-3
D gene: -

CDR3 DNA: TGTGCCGGCAGCCCCCCCGTTGTCACCGGTGGCCAGCCCCAGCATTTT
CDR3 protein: CAGSPPVVTGGQPQHF
clone size: once
V gene: TRBV28
J gene: TRBJ1-5
D gene: -

CDR3 DNA: TGTGCCAGCAGCCAAGAGGGAGGAGATAAAGCTTTCTTT
CDR3 protein: CASSQEGGDKAFF
clone size: -
V gene: TRBV4-2
J gene: TRBJ1-1
D gene: -

CDR3 DNA: TGTGCCAGCAGCTTGACCCAATCCGAGCAGTACTTC
CDR3 protein: CASSLTQSEQYF
clone size: many
V gene: TRBV7-2
J gene: TRBJ2-7
D gene: -

CDR3 DNA: TGTGCCAGCAGCCAACGGACAGGGGGGTTCGATGAAAAACTGTTTTTT
CDR3 protein: CASSQRTGGFDEKLFF
clone size: few
V gene: TRBV7-9
J gene: TRBJ1-4
D gene: TRBD1

CDR3 DNA: TGCAGTGCTAGGGCCGGTGGGCTAGCGGGGAATGAGCAGTACTTC
CDR3 protein: CSARAGGLAGNEQYF
clone size: -
V gene: TRBV20-1
J gene: TRBJ2-7
D gene: TRBD2

CDR3 DNA: TGTGCCAGCAGTCGCCCCAGAGGGGGACCCAGCACAGATACGCAGTATTTT
CDR3 protein: CASSRPRGGPSTDTQYF
clone size: few
V gene: TRBV7-3
J gene: TRBJ2-3
D gene: -

CDR3 DNA: TGTGCCGTTTCCGGGACAGGGCCTCCAACCTACGAGCAGTACTTC
CDR3 protein: CAVSGTGPPTYEQYF
clone size: -
V gene: TRBV28
J gene: TRBJ2-7
D gene: TRBD1

CDR3 DNA: TGTGCCAGCAGCCCCCGGGCAGGCCAAGAGACCCAGTACTTC
CDR3 protein: CASSPRAGQETQYF
clone size: few
V gene: TRBV13
J gene: TRBJ2-5
D gene: -

CDR3 DNA: TGTGCCAGCAGCCATGGGTCAAGGGGGCATGGCTACACCTTC
CDR3 protein: CASSHGSRGHGYTF
clone size: -
V gene: TRBV14
J gene: TRBJ1-2
D gene: TRBD1

CDR3 DNA: TGCGCCAGCAGCGCACCGGGACGGGATGGCTACACCTTC
CDR3 protein: CASSAPGRDGYTF
clone size: -
V gene: TRBV5-1
J gene: TRBJ1-2
D gene: -

CDR3 DNA: TGTGCCATCAGTGAGGGGATTGGGCCGGAAGGGGAGCAGTTCTTC
CDR3 protein: CAISEGIGPEGEQFF
clone size: -
V gene: TRBV10-3
J gene: TRBJ2-1
D gene: -

CDR3 DNA: TGTGCCAGCACCGCTGACAGTTACTACGAGCAGTACTTC
CDR3 protein: CASTADSYYEQYF
clone size: few
V gene: TRBV25-1
J gene: TRBJ2-7
D gene: -

CDR3 DNA: TGTGCCAGCAGTCGAGGACAGGGTCGTACCACTGAAGCTTTCTTT
CDR3 protein: CASSRGQGRTTEAFF
clone size: -
V gene: TRBV6-5
J gene: TRBJ1-1
D gene: TRBD1

CDR3 DNA: TGTGCCAGCAGCCGGGTCCTAACGGGTAATGAAAAACTGTTTTTT
CDR3 protein: CASSRVLTGNEKLFF
clone size: -
V gene: TRBV6-6
J gene: TRBJ1-4
D gene: -

CDR3 DNA: TGTGCTAGTGGTTTGACAGGGTGGGGCACTGAAGCTTTCTTT
CDR3 protein: CASGLTGWGTEAFF
clone size: -
V gene: TRBV12-5
J gene: TRBJ1-1
D gene: -

CDR3 DNA: TGTGCCAGCAGCTTGGGTAGTCGGGGATACGAGCAGTACTTC
CDR3 protein: CASSLGSRGYEQYF
clone size: few
V gene: TRBV5-5
J gene: TRBJ2-7
D gene: -

CDR3 DNA: TGTGCCAGCAGCCAAGATCGGCAGGGGGCGCTTGAGCAGTACTTC
CDR3 protein: CASSQDRQGALEQYF
clone size: few
V gene: TRBV3-1
J gene: TRBJ2-5
D gene: TRBD1

CDR3 DNA: TGTGCCAGCAGTATCCCGGCTAGCGGGAGCCTCTACGAGCAGTACTTC
CDR3 protein: CASSIPASGSLYEQYF
clone size: -
V gene: TRBV12-3/TRBV12-4
J gene: TRBJ2-7
D gene: TRBD2

CDR3 DNA: TGCAGTGCCAGGAGGGGTGGGGGGCGCCAGGAAAAACTGTTTTTT
CDR3 protein: CSARRGGGRQEKLFF
clone size: -
V gene: TRBV20-1
J gene: TRBJ1-4
D gene: -

CDR3 DNA: TGCAGTGCTAGTTCGTCACGGGGGTTATCAGATACGCAGTATTTT
CDR3 protein: CSASSSRGLSDTQYF
clone size: -
V gene: TRBV20-1
J gene: TRBJ2-3
D gene: -

CDR3 DNA: TGTGCCAGCAGCTTGGGACAGGTGAACTCCTACGAGCAGTACTTC
CDR3 protein: CASSLGQVNSYEQYF
clone size: few
V gene: TRBV7-9
J gene: TRBJ2-7
D gene: TRBD1

CDR3 DNA: TGTGCCAGCAGTTTAGGATCACCCAACGAGCAGTACTTC
CDR3 protein: CASSLGSPNEQYF
clone size: many
V gene: TRBV12-3/TRBV12-4
J gene: TRBJ2-7
D gene: -

CDR3 DNA: TGTGCCACATATTCACAGGCTCCGCTTTTCTATGGCTACACCTTT
CDR3 protein: CATYSQAPLFYGYTF
clone size: -
V gene: TRBV28
J gene: TRBJ1-2
D gene: -

CDR3 DNA: TGTGCCATCTCGCAACAGGGAATTTCCTACGAGCAGTACTTC
CDR3 protein: CAISQQGISYEQYF
clone size: -
V gene: TRBV3-1
J gene: TRBJ2-7
D gene: -

CDR3 DNA: TGTGCCATCAGGGATTGGGACAACGGCCCATACTACGAGCAGTACTTC
CDR3 protein: CAIRDWDNGPYYEQYF
clone size: -
V gene: TRBV10-3
J gene: TRBJ2-7
D gene: -

CDR3 DNA: TGCGCCAGCAGCCAAGAATTCCAAGAGGCAATCAATGAGCAGTTCTTC
CDR3 protein: CASSQEFQEAINEQFF
clone size: -
V gene: TRBV4-1
J gene: TRBJ2-1
D gene: -

CDR3 DNA: TGTGCCAGCAGTGTGGGAAGGGTGAACACCGGGGAGCTGTTTTTT
CDR3 protein: CASSVGRVNTGELFF
clone size: few
V gene: TRBV6-1
J gene: TRBJ2-2
D gene: -

CDR3 DNA: TGTGCCAGCAGTCCCCCGGGCGACGGTTACGAGCAGTACTTC
CDR3 protein: CASSPPGDGYEQYF
clone size: few
V gene: TRBV12-3/TRBV12-4
J gene: TRBJ2-7
D gene: -

CDR3 DNA: TGTGCCAGCAGTTCCCCCGGGACTAGCGGGGACTTTAGCGCAGATACGCAGTATTTT
CDR3 protein: CASSSPGTSGDFSADTQYF
clone size: -
V gene: TRBV12-3/TRBV12-4
J gene: TRBJ2-3
D gene: TRBD2

CDR3 DNA: TGCAGTGCTTGTGCGATAAGGACAGAAGGAAACACCATATATTTT
CDR3 protein: CSACAIRTEGNTIYF
clone size: -
V gene: TRBV20-1
J gene: TRBJ1-3
D gene: -